A selection of T cell receptor beta chains follows, all from one sample in a study of T cell responses to AZD1222 COVID-19 vaccine. Assay: immunoSEQ multiplex PCR; the TCRdb copy retains only in-frame clones and omits some. The sample holds under 120,000 clones, about 90% seen once. This specimen consisted of peripheral blood, obtained 28 days after the second AZD1222 dose. These receptors were obtained from an adult who received the AZD1222 COVID-19 vaccine. CDR3s include the opening cysteine and the closing phenylalanine or tryptophan. D genes are given only for firm matches. Clone size is given for some rows only: seen once, a few or many times, or a class if the clone is expanded.

V gene,J gene,clone size,D gene,CDR3 length,CDR3 DNA,CDR3 protein
TRBV30,TRBJ1-2,-,-,13,TGTGCCTGGAGTAGCAGGGAAAGCTATGGCTACACCTTC,CAWSSRESYGYTF
TRBV5-1,TRBJ1-1,few,-,16,TGCGCCAGCAGGCCGGACTTGGGACGGATGAACACTGAAGCTTTCTTT,CASRPDLGRMNTEAFF
TRBV20-1,TRBJ1-1,few,-,14,TGCAGTGCTAGTTCAGGGACATCTAACACTGAAGCTTTCTTT,CSASSGTSNTEAFF
TRBV2,TRBJ2-7,once,-,15,TGTGCCAGCAGTGAAGCGCGTCTAGACTCCTACGAGCAGTACTTC,CASSEARLDSYEQYF
TRBV13,TRBJ1-1,-,-,13,TGTGCCAGCAGCTTAAGGTTTGCCACTGAAGCTTTCTTT,CASSLRFATEAFF
TRBV21-1,TRBJ1-6,-,-,15,TGTGCCAGCAGCAAAGACCACAGGGGGCATTCACCCCTCCACTTT,CASSKDHRGHSPLHF
TRBV11-2,TRBJ2-5,-,-,14,TGTGCCAGCAGCTTAACTGCCGGGACAGAGACCCAGTACTTC,CASSLTAGTETQYF
TRBV7-2,TRBJ2-1,-,TRBD2,16,TGTGCCAGCAGCTCGGTACCAAGCGGGATTAACAATGAGCAGTTCTTC,CASSSVPSGINNEQFF
TRBV27,TRBJ2-3,-,TRBD1,20,TGTGCCAGCAGTCCGTTAGGACAGGGAGGTCGAGGATCTAGCACAGATACGCAGTATTTT,CASSPLGQGGRGSSTDTQYF
TRBV6-6,TRBJ2-4,few,TRBD1,14,TGTGCCAGCAGTTACGAGGGGGCGGCTAACATTCAGTACTTC,CASSYEGAANIQYF
TRBV7-2,TRBJ1-3,-,-,16,TGTGCCAGCAGCCCACTTGAGACATCGGTTGGAAACACCATATATTTT,CASSPLETSVGNTIYF
TRBV7-8,TRBJ1-1,-,TRBD1,16,TGTGCCAGCAGCCCTTCAGGGGGAAATGGGCGAACTGAAGCTTTCTTT,CASSPSGGNGRTEAFF
TRBV28,TRBJ2-1,-,-,16,TGTGCCAGCAGCCCCCCAGGTATTAGCGGCGGGAATGAGCAGTTCTTC,CASSPPGISGGNEQFF
TRBV7-2,TRBJ1-4,-,-,13,TGTGCCAGCAGCCCAGGGTTTGCTGAAAAACTGTTTTTT,CASSPGFAEKLFF
TRBV19,TRBJ2-7,-,-,14,TGTGCCAGTAGTATTCCGGGGAGCTCCTACGAGCAGTACTTC,CASSIPGSSYEQYF
TRBV10-3,TRBJ1-1,once,-,13,TGTGCCATCAGAGCAGGGGCCGGGACTGAAGCTTTCTTT,CAIRAGAGTEAFF
TRBV19,TRBJ2-7,-,-,14,TGTGCCAGTAGCCCCGGGAGAGGGCTCTACGAGCAGTACTTC,CASSPGRGLYEQYF
TRBV18,TRBJ1-5,-,-,14,TGTGCCAGCTCAGCAGGACTCAGCAATCAGCCCCAGCATTTT,CASSAGLSNQPQHF
TRBV29-1,TRBJ2-1,-,-,15,TGCAGCGTTGAAGGGGGCGCAAGGTCCTACAATGAGCAGTTCTTC,CSVEGGARSYNEQFF
TRBV18,TRBJ1-5,-,-,19,TGTGCCAGCTCCGACACCACCGATATTTTGGCCAGGGGAAGGCAGCCCCAGCATTTT,CASSDTTDILARGRQPQHF
TRBV18,TRBJ2-1,-,-,17,TGTGCCAGCTCACCACGCTCGTCTACCTTTCCCTACAATGAGCAGTTCTTC,CASSPRSSTFPYNEQFF
TRBV5-4,TRBJ2-6,-,-,15,TGTGCCAGCAGCGGACAGGGAGGGGGGGCCAACGTCCTGACTTTC,CASSGQGGGANVLTF
TRBV2,TRBJ1-1,-,-,13,TGTGCCAGCACGGAGGGTGCGAACACTGAAGCTTTCTTT,CASTEGANTEAFF
TRBV5-1,TRBJ2-7,-,-,14,TGCGCCAGCAGCCTGCGAGCAGTCAGTTACGAGCAGTACTTC,CASSLRAVSYEQYF
TRBV19,TRBJ2-5,-,TRBD1,12,TGTGCCAGTAGTGAGAACAGGGGAGCCCAGTACTTC,CASSENRGAQYF
TRBV5-1,TRBJ1-1,-,-,14,TGCGCCAGCAGGCCGACAGCGTCGAACACTGAAGCTTTCTTT,CASRPTASNTEAFF
TRBV27,TRBJ2-7,-,-,13,TGTGCCAGCAGTCCGGGTCCCCCCTACGAGCAGTACTTC,CASSPGPPYEQYF
TRBV14,TRBJ2-1,-,TRBD1,16,TGTGCCAGCAGCCAAGAAACAGGGGCCCTCCTAAATGAGCAGTTCTTC,CASSQETGALLNEQFF
TRBV4-1,TRBJ2-3,-,TRBD2,17,TGCGCCAGCAGCCAAGATTGGAGCGGGAGGGCTGCAGATACGCAGTATTTT,CASSQDWSGRAADTQYF
TRBV10-3,TRBJ1-2,-,-,12,TGTGCCATCAGTGAACTTATGGGTGGCTACACCTTC,CAISELMGGYTF
TRBV15,TRBJ2-3,-,-,14,TGTGCCACCAGCAGTCCGGACTTGTCAGATACGCAGTATTTT,CATSSPDLSDTQYF
TRBV28,TRBJ1-4,few,TRBD1,16,TGTGCCAGCAGTCCGAACCCGACAGGGACTAATGAAAAACTGTTTTTT,CASSPNPTGTNEKLFF
TRBV6-2/TRBV6-3,TRBJ1-6,-,-,15,TGTGCCAGCAGTTACTCATCGGGAGAAGGTTCACCCCTCCACTTT,CASSYSSGEGSPLHF
TRBV30,TRBJ1-3,-,-,15,TGTGCCTGGAGTGCTTGGGGAGGGTATGGAAACACCATATATTTT,CAWSAWGGYGNTIYF
TRBV18,TRBJ1-2,few,TRBD1,17,TGTGCCAGCTCACCAACATCAGGACAGGGGCTACACTATGGCTACACCTTC,CASSPTSGQGLHYGYTF
TRBV19,TRBJ1-5,-,-,15,TGTGCCAGTAGTATTTTCAGGAATAGCAATCAGCCCCAGCATTTT,CASSIFRNSNQPQHF
TRBV5-1,TRBJ1-1,-,TRBD1,15,TGCGCCAGCAGCGTAGTTGACAGGGTTATCGGTGAAGCTTTCTTT,CASSVVDRVIGEAFF
TRBV27,TRBJ2-1,-,TRBD2,16,TGTGCCAGCAGTGTCACCGGCGGGGGGCTCTACAATGAGCAGTTCTTC,CASSVTGGGLYNEQFF
TRBV7-9,TRBJ1-4,-,-,16,TGTGCCAGCAGCTCCCGACAGCATGCAACTAATGAAAAACTGTTTTTT,CASSSRQHATNEKLFF
TRBV28,TRBJ2-7,-,-,15,TGTGCCAGCAGCTTCGACTACCCACGCTCCTACGAGCAGTACTTC,CASSFDYPRSYEQYF
TRBV27,TRBJ2-2,few,TRBD1,14,TGTGCCAGCAGTCTCGGACAGGCAACCGGGGAGCTGTTTTTT,CASSLGQATGELFF
TRBV7-9,TRBJ1-4,medium-sized,-,15,TGTGCCAGCAGCTTGGCACAGGGTTACGATGAAAAACTGTTTTTT,CASSLAQGYDEKLFF
TRBV27,TRBJ2-5,-,-,13,TGTGCCAGCAGTTTTCGGGGGGCAGAGACCCAGTACTTC,CASSFRGAETQYF
TRBV6-1,TRBJ2-3,-,TRBD2,15,TGTGCCAGCAGTGAAGCTAGCGGGAGCCCAGATACGCAGTATTTT,CASSEASGSPDTQYF
TRBV27,TRBJ2-7,-,-,13,TGTGCCAGCAGTGAAGCACACGGGGGAGAGCAGTACTTC,CASSEAHGGEQYF
TRBV5-1,TRBJ1-2,-,TRBD1,15,TGCGCCAGCAGCTCTCTGACAGGGTCGGGCTATGGCTACACCTTC,CASSSLTGSGYGYTF
TRBV10-1,TRBJ2-7,-,TRBD2,17,TGCGCCAGTCTTCTCCCCTCCGCTAGCGGGGAATTCTACGAGCAGTACTTC,CASLLPSASGEFYEQYF
TRBV19,TRBJ1-2,-,-,15,TGTGCCAGTAGTCCCCGGGACTCCCCTTATTATGGCTACACCTTC,CASSPRDSPYYGYTF
TRBV30,TRBJ2-2,-,TRBD2,16,TGTGCCTGGAGGGGAGGACTAGCGATCAACACCGGGGAGCTGTTTTTT,CAWRGGLAINTGELFF
TRBV18,TRBJ2-7,-,-,15,TGTGCCAGCTCCTCCACGTCCGGGGTCGGCGGCGAGCAGTACTTC,CASSSTSGVGGEQYF
TRBV11-2,TRBJ2-7,-,TRBD1,13,TGTGCCAGCAGCCTCGGACAGGGGGGCGAGCAGTACTTC,CASSLGQGGEQYF
TRBV5-1,TRBJ1-6,-,TRBD1,16,TGCGCCAGCAGACAGAGGACAGGGACTAACAATTCACCCCTCCACTTT,CASRQRTGTNNSPLHF
TRBV19,TRBJ2-5,-,-,15,TGTGCCAGTAGTATAGGACGGGGGCTTGGCGAGACCCAGTACTTC,CASSIGRGLGETQYF
TRBV28,TRBJ1-5,-,-,15,TGTGCCAGCAGTTTCTCCGTCGGGGGCAATCAGCCCCAGCATTTT,CASSFSVGGNQPQHF